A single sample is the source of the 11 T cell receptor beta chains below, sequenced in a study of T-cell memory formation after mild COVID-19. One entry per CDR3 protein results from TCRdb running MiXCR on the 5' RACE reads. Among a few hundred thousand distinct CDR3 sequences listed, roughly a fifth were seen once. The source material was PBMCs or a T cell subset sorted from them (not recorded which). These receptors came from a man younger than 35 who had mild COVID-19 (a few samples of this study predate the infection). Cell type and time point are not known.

CDR3 protein: CASSPDLDGYTF. DNA of the CDR3: TGCGCCAGCAGCCCGGACTTGGATGGCTACACCTTC. V gene TRBV5-1 combines with J gene TRBJ1-2; D remains unclear. The CDR3 is made up of 12 amino acids. Germline-derived CDR1 and CDR2 are SGHRS and YFSETQ. V was pared by 4 bases and J by 6 bases, with 10 bases between.

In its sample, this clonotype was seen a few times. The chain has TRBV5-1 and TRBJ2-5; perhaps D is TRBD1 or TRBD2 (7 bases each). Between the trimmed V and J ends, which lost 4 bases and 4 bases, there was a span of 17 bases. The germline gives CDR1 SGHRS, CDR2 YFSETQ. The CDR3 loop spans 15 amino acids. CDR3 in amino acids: CASSSGTDPRETQYF. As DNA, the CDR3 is TGCGCCAGCAGCAGCGGGACAGACCCTCGAGAGACCCAGTACTTC.

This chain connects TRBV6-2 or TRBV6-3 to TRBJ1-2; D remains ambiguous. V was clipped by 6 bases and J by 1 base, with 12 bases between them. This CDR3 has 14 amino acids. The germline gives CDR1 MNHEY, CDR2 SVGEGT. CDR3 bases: TGTGCCAGCAGGTGGCAGATGAATAACTATGGCTACACCTTC. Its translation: CASRWQMNNYGYTF.

In DNA, the CDR3 is TGTGCCAGCTCAGAACAGGGAGCCGAGCAGTACGTC. Its translation: CASSEQGAEQYV. The chain uses TRBV18 and TRBJ2-7; tentatively, D is TRBD1 (6 bases). The CDR3 extends over 12 amino acids. Germline V gene sequence: CDR1 KGHSH, CDR2 LQKENI. V was shortened by 5 bases and J by 6 bases, with 11 bases between the two germline ends.

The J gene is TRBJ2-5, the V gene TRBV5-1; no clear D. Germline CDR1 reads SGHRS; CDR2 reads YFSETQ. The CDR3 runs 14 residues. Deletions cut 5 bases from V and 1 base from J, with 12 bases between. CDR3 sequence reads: CASSGPEIQETQYF. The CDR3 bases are TGCGCCAGCAGTGGCCCAGAGATCCAAGAGACCCAGTACTTC.

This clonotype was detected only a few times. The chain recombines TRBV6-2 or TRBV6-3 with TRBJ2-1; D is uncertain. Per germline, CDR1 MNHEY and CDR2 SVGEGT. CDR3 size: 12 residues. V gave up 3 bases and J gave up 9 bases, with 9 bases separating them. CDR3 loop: CASSYRQSEQFF. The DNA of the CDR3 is TGTGCCAGCAGTTATCGGCAGTCTGAGCAGTTCTTC.

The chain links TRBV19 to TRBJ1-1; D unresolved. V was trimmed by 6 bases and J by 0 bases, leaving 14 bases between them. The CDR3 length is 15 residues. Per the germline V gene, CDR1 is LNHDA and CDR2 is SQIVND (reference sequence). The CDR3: CASSPLQRMNTEAFF. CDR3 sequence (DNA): TGTGCCAGTAGCCCACTACAGAGAATGAACACTGAAGCTTTCTTT.

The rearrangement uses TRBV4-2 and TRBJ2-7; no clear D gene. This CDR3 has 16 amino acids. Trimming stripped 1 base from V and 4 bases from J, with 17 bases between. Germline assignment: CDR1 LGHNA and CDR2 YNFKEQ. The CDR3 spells CASSQVCQDPRYEQYF. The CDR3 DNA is TGTGCCAGCAGCCAAGTTTGTCAGGACCCTAGGTACGAGCAGTACTTC.

CDR3 amino acids: CAISGAQGRSTF. Here the CDR3 DNA reads TGTGCCATCAGTGGTGCCCAGGGGAGGTCCACCTTC. The gene calls are TRBV10-3 and TRBJ1-2; possibly TRBD1 for D (6 bases). The CDR3 runs 12 residues. Germline lookup yields CDR1 ENHRY and CDR2 SYGVKD. Trimming removed 4 bases at V and 13 bases at J, with 16 bases between.

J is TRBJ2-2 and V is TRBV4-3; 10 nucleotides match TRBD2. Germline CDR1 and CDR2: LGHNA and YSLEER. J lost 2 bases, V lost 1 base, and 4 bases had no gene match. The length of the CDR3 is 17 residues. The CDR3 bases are TGCGCCAGCAGCCAAGGAGCGGGGGGGCCCAACACCGGGGAGCTGTTTTTT. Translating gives CASSQGAGGPNTGELFF.

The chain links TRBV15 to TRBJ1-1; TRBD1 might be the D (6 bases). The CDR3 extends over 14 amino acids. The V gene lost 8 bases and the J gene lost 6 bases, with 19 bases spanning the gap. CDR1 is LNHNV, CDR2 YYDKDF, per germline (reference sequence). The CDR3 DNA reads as TGTGCCACCGGCCGAACTCGGGAGGGGGCTGAAGCTTTCTTT. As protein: CATGRTREGAEAFF.